Shown below are 7 T cell receptor beta chains from a single sample sequenced in a study of blood T cell repertoires in COVID-19. Clones were sequenced by immunoSEQ multiplex PCR, and TCRdb holds only the in-frame ones, with some missing. Among under 100,000 clones, roughly 80% were seen once, and the ten largest hold around a quarter. Sequences were obtained from peripheral blood. These receptors originate from a man aged 80 or over with active or convalescent COVID-19.

V gene TRBV28 combines with J gene TRBJ1-3; 7 bases match TRBD1. The ends lost 6 bases at V and 0 bases at J; junction bases unmatched: 5. This CDR3 is built from 15 residues. Germline V CDR1 and CDR2: MDHEN, SYDVKM. Written as DNA, the CDR3 is TGTGCCAGCAGCCACGGGACAGCCTCTGGAAACACCATATATTTT. Its translation is CASSHGTASGNTIYF.

J is TRBJ2-7 and V is TRBV6-5; the match to TRBD2 covers 7 bases. After removal of 3 bases from V and 3 bases from J, the junction contained 11 bases not matched to a gene. CDR3 length equals 16 residues. Germline V gene data show CDR1 as MNHEY and CDR2 as SVGAGI. CDR3 DNA sequence: TGTGCCAGCAGTTATTCCATTTGGGGAGGGAACTACGAGCAGTACTTC. This sequence encodes CASSYSIWGGNYEQYF.

The V call is TRBV5-6, the J call TRBJ1-2, with a possible D match to TRBD1 (6 bases). CDR3 length: 14 residues. Germline-derived CDR1 and CDR2 are SGHDT and YYEEEE. V was pared by 0 bases and J by 8 bases, with 14 bases between. The DNA of the CDR3 is TGTGCCAGCAGCTTGGACCCAGACAGGCGGGGCTACACCTTC. Its protein is CASSLDPDRRGYTF.

The chain couples TRBV15 to TRBJ1-5; the match to TRBD1 covers 9 bases. The V and J ends lost 5 bases and 6 bases, in that order; junction bases with no gene match: 5. Germline-derived CDR1 and CDR2 are LNHNV and YYDKDF (reference sequence). This CDR3 has 14 residues. The DNA of the CDR3 is TGTGCCACCAGCCTGAGGGACAGGGTTCAGCCCCAGCATTTT. As protein: CATSLRDRVQPQHF. The whole variable domain, remainder taken from reference TRBV15 and TRBJ1-5, is DAMVIQNPRYQVTQFGKPVTLSCSQTLNHNVMYWYQQKSSQAPKLLFHYYDKDFNNEADTPDNFQSRRPNTSFCFLDIRSPGLGDTAMYLCATSLRDRVQPQHFGDGTRLSIL.

The chain uses TRBV5-1 and TRBJ2-4, with 7 bases lining up with TRBD1. V was pared by 0 bases and J by 0 bases, with 9 bases of the junction left unmatched. The V gene's germline CDR1 is SGHRS and CDR2 YFSETQ. The CDR3 runs 18 residues. The CDR3 loop is CASSLVGTVGVAKNIQYF. CDR3 nucleotides: TGCGCCAGCAGCTTGGTCGGGACAGTCGGGGTAGCCAAAAACATTCAGTACTTC. Together with reference TRBV5-1 and TRBJ2-4, the CDR3 gives the full variable domain: KAGVTQTPRYLIKTRGQQVTLSCSPISGHRSVSWYQQTPGQGLQFLFEYFSETQRNKGNFPGRFSGRQFSNSRSEMNVSTLELGDSALYLCASSLVGTVGVAKNIQYFGAGTRLSVL.

In this sample, this clone turned up once. The rearrangement joins TRBV7-2 to TRBJ2-5; the match to TRBD2 covers 11 bases. The CDR3 consists of 15 residues. Germline CDR1 SGHTA, CDR2 FQGNSA. J gave up 7 bases and V 10 bases, and 14 bases lay outside the gene matches. The CDR3 loop is CATATEKLAGVTQYF. The CDR3 DNA reads as TGTGCCACCGCCACGGAAAAACTAGCGGGGGTGACCCAGTACTTC.

J is TRBJ2-3 and V is TRBV20-1; 8 bases map to TRBD2. Germline V gives CDR1 DFQATT, CDR2 SNEGSKA (reference sequence). The J segment lost 2 bases and the V segment lost 3 bases, leaving 7 bases of the junction unmatched. The CDR3 has 15 amino acids. CDR3 nucleotides: TGCAGTGCTAGTTTGCGGGGGGCCACCACAGATACGCAGTATTTT. Its translation is CSASLRGATTDTQYF.